This T cell receptor beta chain was sequenced during a study of PD-1 blockade in classical Hodgkin lymphoma. Study results and limitations: Patients starting nivolumab under 1 year after ASCT were excluded. TCR diversity at baseline was reported to be reduced in newly diagnosed patients relative to healthy donors. What caused the repertoire differences, perhaps disease activity or prior therapy, remains undefined. For complete responders, baseline diversity was comparable to that of newly diagnosed patients.

With no exception, relapse followed autologous stem cell transplantation in all patients, and brentuximab vedotin exposure varied. The germline CDR1 and CDR2 sequences are SGHTA and FQGTGA. The CDR3 spans 19 residues. V dropped 5 bases and J dropped 7 bases, with 30 bases sitting between them. Concerning this clone itself: The antigen remains undetermined.

Sequencing was performed with immunoSEQ multiplex PCR; in TCRdb, only in-frame clones are kept and a portion is missing. The data show about 72,000 clones, about 93% seen once. This clonotype was obtained from a human donor with classical Hodgkin lymphoma. The gene calls are TRBV7-3 and TRBJ1-5, with a weak D call TRBD1 (6 bases). The sequencing used peripheral blood mononuclear cells (PBMCs), collected at baseline. CDR3 residues: CASSRVSDRFLSFSQPQHF. For the CDR3, the DNA is TGTGCCAGCAGCCGAGTAAGCGACAGGTTCCTATCCTTTTCCCAGCCCCAGCATTTT.